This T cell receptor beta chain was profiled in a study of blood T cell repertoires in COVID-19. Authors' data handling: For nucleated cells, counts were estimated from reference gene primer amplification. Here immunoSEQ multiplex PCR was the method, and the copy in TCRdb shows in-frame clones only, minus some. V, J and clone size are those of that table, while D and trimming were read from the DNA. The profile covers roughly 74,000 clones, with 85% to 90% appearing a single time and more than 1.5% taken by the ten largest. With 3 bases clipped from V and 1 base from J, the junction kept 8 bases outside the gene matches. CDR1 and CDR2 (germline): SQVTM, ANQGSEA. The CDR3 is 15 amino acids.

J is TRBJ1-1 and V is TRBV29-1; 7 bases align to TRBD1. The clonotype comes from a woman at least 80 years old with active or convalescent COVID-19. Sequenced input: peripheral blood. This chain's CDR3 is CSVDKTGARNTEAFF. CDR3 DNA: TGCAGCGTTGACAAAACAGGGGCGAGGAACACTGAAGCTTTCTTT.